Listed below are T cell receptor beta chains from one sample, sequenced in a study of CD8+ T cells in alopecia areata. Libraries were prepared by immunoSEQ multiplex PCR; TCRdb keeps only in-frame clonotypes and omits some of them. Found here are about 97,000 clones, roughly two fifths of them singletons; the top ten hold approximately 1.2%. The source material was CD4+ T cells sorted from blood. The origin of the receptors is a human donor with alopecia areata. The CDR3 runs from the conserved cysteine through the conserved F or W. The order of the fields is J gene, clone size, V gene, CDR3 length, D gene, CDR3 protein, CDR3 DNA. A D gene is named only where the DNA matches it firmly. Clone size is stated in some rows and not others, as once, few, many or a class when expanded.

J gene: TRBJ2-3
clone size: -
V gene: TRBV2
CDR3 length: 12
D gene: TRBD1
CDR3 protein: CASHTGGFVQYF
CDR3 DNA: TGTGCCAGTCATACAGGGGGCTTTGTGCAGTATTTT

J gene: TRBJ1-1
clone size: once
V gene: TRBV6-6
CDR3 length: 14
D gene: -
CDR3 protein: CASSYWGADTEAFF
CDR3 DNA: TGTGCCAGCAGTTACTGGGGAGCGGACACTGAAGCTTTCTTT

J gene: TRBJ2-1
clone size: few
V gene: TRBV28
CDR3 length: 13
D gene: TRBD1
CDR3 protein: CASRRQGHNEQFF
CDR3 DNA: TGTGCCAGCAGGCGACAGGGTCACAATGAGCAGTTCTTC

J gene: TRBJ2-1
clone size: few
V gene: TRBV15
CDR3 length: 15
D gene: -
CDR3 protein: CATSRGQSTHNEQFF
CDR3 DNA: TGTGCCACCAGCAGAGGACAGTCCACGCACAATGAGCAGTTCTTC

J gene: TRBJ2-3
clone size: few
V gene: TRBV5-1
CDR3 length: 15
D gene: TRBD1
CDR3 protein: CASSLGGQRTDTQYF
CDR3 DNA: TGCGCCAGCAGCTTAGGGGGACAGCGCACAGATACGCAGTATTTT

J gene: TRBJ2-7
clone size: -
V gene: TRBV7-2
CDR3 length: 12
D gene: -
CDR3 protein: CASRGQSGEQYF
CDR3 DNA: TGTGCCAGCAGAGGTCAGAGCGGGGAGCAGTACTTC

J gene: TRBJ2-7
clone size: -
V gene: TRBV28
CDR3 length: 14
D gene: -
CDR3 protein: CASSVQGGSYEQYF
CDR3 DNA: TGTGCCAGCAGTGTTCAGGGAGGCTCCTACGAGCAGTACTTC

J gene: TRBJ2-1
clone size: -
V gene: TRBV29-1
CDR3 length: 10
D gene: -
CDR3 protein: CSAGDNEQFF
CDR3 DNA: TGCAGCGCCGGGGACAATGAGCAGTTCTTC

J gene: TRBJ2-7
clone size: -
V gene: TRBV28
CDR3 length: 12
D gene: -
CDR3 protein: CASTVGLHEQYF
CDR3 DNA: TGTGCCAGCACCGTGGGACTTCACGAGCAGTACTTC

J gene: TRBJ2-1
clone size: few
V gene: TRBV19
CDR3 length: 11
D gene: -
CDR3 protein: CASGGIRAEFF
CDR3 DNA: TGTGCCAGTGGGGGAATCAGGGCTGAGTTCTTC

J gene: TRBJ1-5
clone size: -
V gene: TRBV27
CDR3 length: 14
D gene: -
CDR3 protein: CASSLRVGNQPQHF
CDR3 DNA: TGTGCCAGCAGTCTCAGGGTGGGTAATCAGCCCCAGCATTTT

J gene: TRBJ2-7
clone size: few
V gene: TRBV28
CDR3 length: 13
D gene: -
CDR3 protein: CASSPQGGYEQYF
CDR3 DNA: TGTGCCAGCAGCCCGCAGGGTGGTTACGAGCAGTACTTC

J gene: TRBJ1-6
clone size: -
V gene: TRBV7-2
CDR3 length: 16
D gene: TRBD1
CDR3 protein: CASSLDGTGYNSPLHF
CDR3 DNA: TGTGCCAGCAGCTTAGACGGGACAGGGTATAATTCACCCCTCCACTTT

J gene: TRBJ2-7
clone size: few
V gene: TRBV7-2
CDR3 length: 15
D gene: TRBD1
CDR3 protein: CASSLLGQGANEQYF
CDR3 DNA: TGTGCCAGCAGCTTACTGGGACAGGGGGCGAACGAGCAGTACTTC

J gene: TRBJ2-7
clone size: few
V gene: TRBV7-2
CDR3 length: 11
D gene: -
CDR3 protein: CASSHSYEQYF
CDR3 DNA: TGTGCCAGCAGTCATAGCTACGAGCAGTACTTC

J gene: TRBJ2-1
clone size: -
V gene: TRBV19
CDR3 length: 14
D gene: -
CDR3 protein: CASSMGRTNNEQFF
CDR3 DNA: TGTGCCAGTAGTATGGGGCGGACTAACAATGAGCAGTTCTTC

J gene: TRBJ1-2
clone size: -
V gene: TRBV27
CDR3 length: 14
D gene: -
CDR3 protein: CASSSRGARGGYTF
CDR3 DNA: TGTGCCAGCAGTTCACGGGGGGCAAGGGGCGGCTACACCTTC

J gene: TRBJ2-4
clone size: -
V gene: TRBV2
CDR3 length: 13
D gene: TRBD1
CDR3 protein: CASSGTGRNIQYF
CDR3 DNA: TGTGCCAGCAGCGGGACAGGGCGAAACATTCAGTACTTC

J gene: TRBJ2-3
clone size: few
V gene: TRBV7-9
CDR3 length: 14
D gene: -
CDR3 protein: CASSSSTRTDTQYF
CDR3 DNA: TGTGCCAGCAGCTCCTCGACACGCACAGATACGCAGTATTTT